These 7 T cell receptor beta chains came from one sample sequenced in a study of Tregs in tolerant kidney transplant recipients. The repertoire was sequenced with immunoSEQ multiplex PCR; TCRdb's copy has only in-frame clones and lacks some. Of tens of thousands of clones in the sample, approximately 85% were seen once. Sequences were derived from Tregs from blood, sampled before the transplant. These receptors all come from a human donor who received a combined kidney and bone marrow transplant.

The V call is TRBV5-5, the J call TRBJ2-7; 8 positions match TRBD2. V shed 4 bases and J 2 bases; nucleotides not matched to a gene: 8. CDR3 length: 15 residues. CDR1 and CDR2 from the germline V gene are SGHKS and YYEKEE (reference sequence). The CDR3, as DNA: TGTGCCAGCAGCATAAGCGGGGGCGCCCCCTACGAGCAGTACTTC. It yields the protein CASSISGGAPYEQYF.

This clone was counted a few times. This chain joins TRBV6-5 and TRBJ2-2; 11 nucleotides line up with TRBD1. This CDR3 contains 16 residues. V lost 2 bases to trimming and J lost 1 base; unmatched junction nucleotides: 0. CDR1 MNHEY and CDR2 SVGAGI come from the germline V gene. The CDR3 DNA follows: TGTGCCAGCAGTTACGGGACAGGGGGGAACACCGGGGAGCTGTTTTTT. It yields the protein CASSYGTGGNTGELFF.

The chain joins TRBV6-6 to TRBJ2-5; 8 bases agree with TRBD2. Trimming at V came to 5 bases and at J to 0 bases, leaving 5 bases not matched to a gene. This CDR3 has 15 residues. CDR1 is MNHNY, CDR2 SVGAGI, per germline (reference sequence). The CDR3 sequence: CASSEVAGNQETQYF. CDR3 in DNA: TGTGCCAGCAGTGAGGTAGCGGGGAACCAAGAGACCCAGTACTTC.

This clone was observed a single time. CDR3 nucleotides: TGTGCCAGCAGCCCGGTCCCAGGGTCCTATGGCTACACCTTC. This sequence encodes CASSPVPGSYGYTF. V gene TRBV5-5 combines with J gene TRBJ1-2; the D gene is possibly TRBD1 (5 bases). The CDR3 contains 14 residues. V was clipped by 4 bases and J by 4 bases, with 14 bases between them. Germline V gives CDR1 SGHKS, CDR2 YYEKEE (reference sequence).

The chain employs TRBV5-1 and TRBJ2-7; D unresolved. With 0 bases removed from V and 2 bases from J, the gap between germline ends came to 9 bases. The length of the CDR3 is 14 residues. Germline CDR1 reads SGHRS; CDR2 reads YFSETQ. The DNA for the CDR3 is TGCGCCAGCAGCTTGGTCGGCGCTACCTACGAGCAGTACTTC. This translates into CASSLVGATYEQYF.

The chain combines TRBV5-1 with TRBJ1-2, with 10 bases lining up with TRBD1. Looked up from germline, CDR1 is SGHRS and CDR2 is YFSETQ. CDR3 length: 13 residues. The V gene end was trimmed by 4 bases and the J gene end by 10 bases; junction bases not matched to a gene: 7. The CDR3 coding sequence is TGCGCCAGCAGCCTGGGACAGGGGTCGGACTACACCTTC. Translated, it gives CASSLGQGSDYTF.

This clone has only one observation. The V gene is TRBV5-1, the J gene TRBJ2-5; no firm D call. The CDR3 loop spans 11 amino acids. Germline V gene lookup returns CDR1 SGHRS and CDR2 YFSETQ. The germline V and J ends were trimmed by 4 bases and 1 base, with 2 bases remaining between them. The CDR3: CASSTQETQYF. The CDR3 DNA is TGCGCCAGCAGCACCCAAGAGACCCAGTACTTC. Based on the CDR3 plus reference TRBV5-1 and TRBJ2-5, the full variable domain is KAGVTQTPRYLIKTRGQQVTLSCSPISGHRSVSWYQQTPGQGLQFLFEYFSETQRNKGNFPGRFSGRQFSNSRSEMNVSTLELGDSALYLCASSTQETQYFGPGTRLLVL.